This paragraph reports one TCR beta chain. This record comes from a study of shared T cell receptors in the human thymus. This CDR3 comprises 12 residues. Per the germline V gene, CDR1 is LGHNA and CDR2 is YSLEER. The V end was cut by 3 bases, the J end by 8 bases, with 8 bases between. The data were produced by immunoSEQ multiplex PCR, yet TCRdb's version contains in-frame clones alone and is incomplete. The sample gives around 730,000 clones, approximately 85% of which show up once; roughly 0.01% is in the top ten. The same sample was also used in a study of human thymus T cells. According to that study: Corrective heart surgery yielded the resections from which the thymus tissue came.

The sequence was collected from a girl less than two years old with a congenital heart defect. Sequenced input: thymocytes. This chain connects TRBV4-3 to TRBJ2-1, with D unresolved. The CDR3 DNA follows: TGCGCCAGCAGCCACCTAAACCATGAGCAGTTCTTC. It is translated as CASSHLNHEQFF.